This T cell receptor (beta chain) was recorded in a study of blood T cell repertoires in COVID-19. Overall study context: Samples representing acute and convalescent COVID-19 were sourced from the United States, Italy and Spain. From T cells, B-cell-depleted T cells, or PBMCs came the material, which was cDNA or gDNA.

How the authors handled the data: Amplification from reference gene primers served as the basis for estimated nucleated cell counts. Sequencing was performed with immunoSEQ multiplex PCR; in TCRdb, only in-frame clones are kept and a portion is missing. D and trimming were read from the DNA, whereas the V and J calls and clone size are those reported in that table. This sample has 300,000 to 450,000 clones, with about 89% found just once. All enrollees were roughly 18 to 90 years old and from fewer than 30 US areas. The specimen was PBMCs or T cells enriched from blood (not recorded which). This clonotype was sampled from a man younger than 40 who had recovered from COVID-19.

The DNA for the CDR3 is TGTGCCAGTAAAGAACAAATGGACACTGAAGCTTTCTTT. Residues: CASKEQMDTEAFF. The chain is built from TRBV19 and TRBJ1-1; D gene uncertain. The germline gives CDR1 LNHDA, CDR2 SQIVND (reference sequence). Trimming stripped 7 bases from V and 3 bases from J, with 12 bases between. CDR3 size: 13 residues.